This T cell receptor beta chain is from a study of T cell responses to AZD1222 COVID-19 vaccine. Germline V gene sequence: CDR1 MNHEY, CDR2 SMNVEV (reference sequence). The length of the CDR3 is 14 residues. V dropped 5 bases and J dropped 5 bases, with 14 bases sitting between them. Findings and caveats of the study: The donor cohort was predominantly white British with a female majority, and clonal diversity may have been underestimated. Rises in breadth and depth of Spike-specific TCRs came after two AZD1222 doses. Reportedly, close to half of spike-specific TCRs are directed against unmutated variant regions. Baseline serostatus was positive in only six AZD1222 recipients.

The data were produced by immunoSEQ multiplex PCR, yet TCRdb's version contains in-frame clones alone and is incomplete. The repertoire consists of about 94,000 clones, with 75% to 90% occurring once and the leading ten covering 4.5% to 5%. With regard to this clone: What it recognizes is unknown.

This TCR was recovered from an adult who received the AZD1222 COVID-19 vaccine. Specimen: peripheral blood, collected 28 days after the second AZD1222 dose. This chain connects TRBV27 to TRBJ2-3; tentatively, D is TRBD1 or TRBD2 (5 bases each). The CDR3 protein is CASSGDRGKDTQYF. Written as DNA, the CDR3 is TGTGCCAGCAGTGGGGACCGGGGCAAAGATACGCAGTATTTT.